Listed below are T cell receptor beta chains from one sample, sequenced in a study of blood T cell repertoires in COVID-19. Clones were read by immunoSEQ multiplex PCR, and TCRdb kept only the in-frame ones, dropping some. Of under 170,000 clones listed, 86% are singletons. The source material was peripheral blood. The receptors shown here come from a man between 70 and 80 years old with acute or convalescent COVID-19. CDR3s leave out the opening cysteine and the closing phenylalanine or tryptophan. Rows give clone size only sometimes, using once, few, many, or a class for an expanded clone.

j_call | clone_size | v_call | cdr3_aa
TRBJ2-5 | NA | TRBV10-2 | ASSVRTSGRGTQY
TRBJ2-1 | NA | TRBV18 | ASSPTGSSYNEQF
TRBJ1-4 | NA | TRBV5-6 | ASSLIRGKSTNEKLF
TRBJ2-6 | few | TRBV7-8 | ASSIEQGSGANVLT
TRBJ1-6 | NA | TRBV5-1 | ASSLALSENSPLH
TRBJ1-2 | NA | TRBV6-5 | ASTLGQGDYGYT
TRBJ1-2 | NA | TRBV3-1/TRBV3-2 | ASSHRTANYGYT
TRBJ2-5 | NA | TRBV15 | ATSSNSRGGSGETQY
TRBJ1-6 | many | TRBV7-6 | ASSPKQGGLMTPLH
TRBJ2-1 | NA | TRBV24-1 | ATSDFRLAGDNEQF
TRBJ2-5 | NA | TRBV29-1 | SVEDYGRGQETQY
TRBJ2-5 | NA | TRBV5-1 | ASSLGGLAGVETQY
TRBJ2-1 | NA | TRBV5-4 | ASSPRGRAGNEQF
TRBJ1-5 | NA | TRBV5-5 | ASSLVGGSNQPQH
TRBJ2-1 | NA | TRBV6-1 | ASSGRLAGGSYNEQF
TRBJ2-1 | NA | TRBV24-1 | ATSDRTGAEQF
TRBJ1-2 | NA | TRBV6-5 | ASSPDRNYGYT
TRBJ1-1 | few | TRBV19 | ASTKTGVNTEAF
TRBJ2-1 | few | TRBV2 | ASLVPGQGRDEQF
TRBJ2-5 | NA | TRBV9 | ASSVEGTSGGTQY
TRBJ2-2 | NA | TRBV11-2 | ASSLLRGPGELF
TRBJ1-2 | NA | TRBV2 | ASSESTGIKINYGYT
TRBJ2-3 | NA | TRBV29-1 | SVEVAGAPDTQY
TRBJ1-1 | NA | TRBV25-1 | ASSQTGINTEAF
TRBJ2-2 | NA | TRBV5-1 | ASSPKAGGARNTGELF
TRBJ2-7 | once | TRBV29-1 | SVAPSDPSYEQY
TRBJ2-2 | many | TRBV7-9 | ASSLTSGNTGELF
TRBJ2-3 | NA | TRBV19 | ASNPQVSTDTQY
TRBJ1-1 | NA | TRBV9 | ASSVGQGNGNTEAF
TRBJ1-2 | NA | TRBV25-1 | ASSGGRGDYGYT